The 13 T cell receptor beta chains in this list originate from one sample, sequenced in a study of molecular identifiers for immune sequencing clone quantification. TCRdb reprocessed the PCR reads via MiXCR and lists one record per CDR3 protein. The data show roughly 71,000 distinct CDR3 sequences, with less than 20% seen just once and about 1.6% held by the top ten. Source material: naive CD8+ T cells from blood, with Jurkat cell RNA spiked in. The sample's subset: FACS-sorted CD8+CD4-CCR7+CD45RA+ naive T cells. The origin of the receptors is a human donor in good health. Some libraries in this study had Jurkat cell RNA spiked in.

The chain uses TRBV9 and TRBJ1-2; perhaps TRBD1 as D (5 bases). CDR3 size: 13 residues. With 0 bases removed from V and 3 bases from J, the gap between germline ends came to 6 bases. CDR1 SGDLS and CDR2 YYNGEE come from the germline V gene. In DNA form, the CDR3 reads TGTGCCAGCAGCGTAGTAGGGGACTATGGCTACACCTTC. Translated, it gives CASSVVGDYGYTF.

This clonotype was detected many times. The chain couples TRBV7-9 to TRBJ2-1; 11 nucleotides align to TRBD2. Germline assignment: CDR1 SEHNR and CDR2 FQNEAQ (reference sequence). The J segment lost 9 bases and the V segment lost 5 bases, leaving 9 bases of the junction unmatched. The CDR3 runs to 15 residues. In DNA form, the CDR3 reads TGTGCCAGCAGCATCACTAGCGGGAGCAGGAGTGAGCAGTTCTTC. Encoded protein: CASSITSGSRSEQFF.

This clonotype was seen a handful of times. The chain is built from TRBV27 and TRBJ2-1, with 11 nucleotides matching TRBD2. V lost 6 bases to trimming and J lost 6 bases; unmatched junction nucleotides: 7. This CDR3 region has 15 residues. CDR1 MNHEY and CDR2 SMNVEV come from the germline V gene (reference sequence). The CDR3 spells CASSPAGLAVNEQFF. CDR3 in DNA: TGTGCCAGCAGCCCGGCGGGACTAGCGGTCAATGAGCAGTTCTTC.

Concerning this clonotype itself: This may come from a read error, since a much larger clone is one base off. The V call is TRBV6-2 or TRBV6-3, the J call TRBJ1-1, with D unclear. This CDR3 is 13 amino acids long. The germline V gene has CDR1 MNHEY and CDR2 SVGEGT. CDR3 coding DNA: TGTGCCGGCAGTAGCGGTGGGTACACTGAAGCTTTCTTT. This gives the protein CAGSSGGYTEAFF.

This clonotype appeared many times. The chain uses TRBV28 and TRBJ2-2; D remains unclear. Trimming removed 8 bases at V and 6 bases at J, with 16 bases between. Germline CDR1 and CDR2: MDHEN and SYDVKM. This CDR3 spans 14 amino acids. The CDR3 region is CASGPQGYPGELFF. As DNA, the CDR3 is TGTGCCAGCGGCCCCCAAGGGTACCCCGGGGAGCTGTTTTTT.

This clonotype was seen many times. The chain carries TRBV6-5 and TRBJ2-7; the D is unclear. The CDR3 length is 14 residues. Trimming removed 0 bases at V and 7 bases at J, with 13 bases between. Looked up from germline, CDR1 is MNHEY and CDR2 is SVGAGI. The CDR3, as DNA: TGTGCCAGCAGTTACTCGAACCAGGCTTGGGAGCAGTACTTC. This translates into CASSYSNQAWEQYF.

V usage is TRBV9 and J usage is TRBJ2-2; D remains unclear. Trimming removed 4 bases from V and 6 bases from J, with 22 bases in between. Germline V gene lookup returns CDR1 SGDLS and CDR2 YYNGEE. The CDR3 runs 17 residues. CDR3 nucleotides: TGTGCCAGCAGCCACCCCTCCGGGTCTGGTGACGCCGGGGAGCTGTTTTTT. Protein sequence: CASSHPSGSGDAGELFF.

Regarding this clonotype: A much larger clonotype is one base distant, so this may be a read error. The CDR3 bases are TGTGCCAGTATTATCCGGACTGAAGTTTTCTTT. Translating gives CASIIRTEVFF. V and J are TRBV19 and TRBJ1-1; no clear D. The CDR3 is 11 residues long. Per the germline V gene, CDR1 is LNHDA and CDR2 is SQIVND (reference sequence).

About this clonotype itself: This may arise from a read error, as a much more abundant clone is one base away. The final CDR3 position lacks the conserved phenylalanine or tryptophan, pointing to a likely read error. In nucleotides, the CDR3 is TGTGCCAGCAGTTTACTTGGTGGCTACACCCTC. Protein: CASSLLGGYTL. This chain links TRBV28 with TRBJ1-2; D is ambiguous. This CDR3 has 11 residues. In germline, CDR1 is MDHEN, CDR2 SYDVKM. V lost 2 bases to trimming and J lost 7 bases, with 5 bases between them.

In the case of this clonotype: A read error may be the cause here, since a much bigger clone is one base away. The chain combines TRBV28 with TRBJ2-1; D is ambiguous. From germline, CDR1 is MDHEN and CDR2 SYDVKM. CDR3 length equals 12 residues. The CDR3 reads CASSFPNNGQFF. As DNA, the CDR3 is TGTGCCAGCAGTTTCCCCAACAATGGGCAGTTCTTC.

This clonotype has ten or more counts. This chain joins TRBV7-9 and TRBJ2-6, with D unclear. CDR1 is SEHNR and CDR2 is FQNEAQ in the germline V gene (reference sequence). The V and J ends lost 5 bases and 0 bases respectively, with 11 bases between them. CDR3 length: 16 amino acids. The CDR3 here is CASSAAGYSGANVLTF. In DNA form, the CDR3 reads TGTGCCAGCAGCGCCGCAGGCTACTCTGGGGCCAACGTCCTGACTTTC.

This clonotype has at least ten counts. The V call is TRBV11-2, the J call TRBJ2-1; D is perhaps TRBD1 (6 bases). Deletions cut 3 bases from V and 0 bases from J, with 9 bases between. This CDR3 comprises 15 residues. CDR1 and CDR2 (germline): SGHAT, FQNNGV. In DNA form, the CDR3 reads TGTGCCAGCAGCTTGGGACACCTCTCCTACAATGAGCAGTTCTTC. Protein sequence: CASSLGHLSYNEQFF.

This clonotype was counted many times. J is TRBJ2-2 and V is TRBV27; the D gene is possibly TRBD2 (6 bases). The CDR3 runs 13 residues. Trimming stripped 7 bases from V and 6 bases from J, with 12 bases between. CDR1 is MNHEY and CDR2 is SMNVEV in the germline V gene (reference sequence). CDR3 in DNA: TGTGCCAGCACCTTAGGAGGGCCCGGGGAGCTGTTTTTT. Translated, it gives CASTLGGPGELFF.